These T cell receptor beta chains were read from a single sample in a study of blood T cell repertoires in COVID-19. Only in-frame clones appear in the TCRdb table, and some are missing; sequencing was by immunoSEQ multiplex PCR. Of some 320,000 clones in the sample, around 90% were seen once. Sequenced: PBMCs or T cells enriched from blood (not recorded which). These receptor sequences come from a man aged 55-75 years who had recovered from COVID-19. The CDR3 runs from the conserved cysteine through the conserved F or W. The D gene is left open where the match is weak. Only part of the rows carry a size: once, few, many, or a class if the clone is expanded.

d_gene,j_gene,v_gene,abundance,CDR3aa,CDR3nt
-,TRBJ2-2,TRBV19,once,CASSIVTNTGELFF,TGTGCCAGTAGTATAGTCACGAACACCGGGGAGCTGTTTTTT
-,TRBJ2-7,TRBV18,-,CASSPNRDYEQYF,TGTGCCAGCTCACCAAACAGGGACTACGAGCAGTACTTC
-,TRBJ1-1,TRBV7-2,-,CASSLDGQVFANEAFF,TGTGCCAGCAGCTTAGATGGGCAGGTATTCGCGAACGAAGCTTTCTTT
TRBD1,TRBJ2-2,TRBV4-1,few,CASSQESQGANTGELFF,TGCGCCAGCAGCCAAGAGTCACAGGGGGCTAACACCGGGGAGCTGTTTTTT
-,TRBJ1-6,TRBV2,-,CASSYEQELHF,TGTGCCAGCAGTTACGAGCAAGAACTCCACTTT
TRBD2,TRBJ2-2,TRBV27,-,CASSLRPSGTAGELFF,TGTGCCAGCAGTTTAAGGCCTAGCGGGACCGCCGGGGAGCTGTTTTTT
-,TRBJ1-6,TRBV5-5,-,CASSWGDNSPLHF,TGTGCCAGCAGCTGGGGGGATAATTCACCCCTCCACTTT
TRBD1,TRBJ1-6,TRBV7-2,-,CASSPGIGGAFYNSPLHF,TGTGCCAGCAGCCCTGGGATAGGGGGCGCTTTCTATAATTCACCCCTCCACTTT
TRBD1,TRBJ2-1,TRBV5-8,-,CASSLEGDSYNEQFF,TGTGCCAGCAGCTTGGAGGGGGACAGCTACAATGAGCAGTTCTTC
-,TRBJ2-3,TRBV9,-,CASSAQGRADTQYF,TGTGCCAGCAGCGCCCAGGGGAGAGCAGATACGCAGTATTTT
-,TRBJ2-2,TRBV21-1,-,CASSADRGRELFF,TGTGCCAGCAGCGCAGACAGGGGTAGGGAGCTGTTTTTT
TRBD2,TRBJ2-7,TRBV28,-,CASSPGLAGAYEQYF,TGTGCCAGCAGTCCGGGACTAGCGGGAGCGTACGAGCAGTACTTC
-,TRBJ2-5,TRBV5-1,once,CASSLQQGVETQYF,TGCGCCAGCAGCTTGCAACAGGGAGTAGAGACCCAGTACTTC
-,TRBJ1-1,TRBV4-2,-,CASSQDHRVGTEAFF,TGTGCCAGCAGCCAAGACCACAGGGTGGGCACTGAAGCTTTCTTT
-,TRBJ1-4,TRBV7-9,-,CASSPGTEKLFF,TGTGCCAGCAGTCCCGGGACAGAAAAACTGTTTTTT
-,TRBJ2-7,TRBV28,-,CASSFGVIYEQYF,TGTGCCAGCAGTTTCGGGGTAATCTACGAGCAGTACTTC
TRBD2,TRBJ2-3,TRBV28,-,CASITGGVASGSTDTQYF,TGTGCCAGCATCACGGGAGGGGTAGCTAGCGGGAGTACAGATACGCAGTATTTT
-,TRBJ2-7,TRBV15,-,CATSREADGGTYEQYF,TGTGCCACCAGCAGAGAGGCGGATGGAGGTACCTACGAGCAGTACTTC